The rows below give T cell receptor beta chains drawn from one sample of a study of blood T cell repertoires in COVID-19. Libraries were prepared by immunoSEQ multiplex PCR; TCRdb keeps only in-frame clonotypes and omits some of them. This table has under 200,000 clones, approximately 83% appearing once. Sequenced sample: peripheral blood. The receptors originated from a man aged 70 or older who had recovered from COVID-19. The CDR3 runs from the conserved cysteine through the conserved F or W. The D gene is left open where the match is weak. The size entry is marked missing in some rows and otherwise reads once, few, many or a size class.

abundance	v_gene	j_gene	d_gene	CDR3aa	CDR3nt
.	TRBV28	TRBJ1-5	.	CASSLLTGPDNQPQHF	TGTGCCAGCAGTTTATTAACAGGGCCAGATAATCAGCCCCAGCATTTT
.	TRBV3-1/TRBV3-2	TRBJ2-1	TRBD2	CASSPALTSGSNEQFF	TGTGCCAGCAGTCCGGCCCTAACTAGCGGGAGTAATGAGCAGTTCTTC
.	TRBV5-6	TRBJ1-2	TRBD1	CASSVGQANYGYTF	TGTGCCAGCAGCGTGGGACAGGCCAACTATGGCTACACCTTC
.	TRBV4-1	TRBJ2-7	.	CASSQTLGVSDSYEQYF	TGCGCCAGCAGCCAGACCCTCGGGGTATCTGATTCCTACGAGCAGTACTTC
.	TRBV5-4	TRBJ2-1	.	CASGGISLNEQFF	TGTGCCAGCGGCGGGATATCCCTCAATGAGCAGTTCTTC
.	TRBV2	TRBJ2-7	TRBD1	CASQATGGSEQYF	TGTGCCAGCCAGGCCACAGGGGGCTCCGAGCAGTACTTC
.	TRBV29-1	TRBJ2-3	.	CSVRDTLTDTQYF	TGCAGCGTCCGGGATACCCTCACAGATACGCAGTATTTT
.	TRBV2	TRBJ1-4	TRBD1	CASSLSQETGTEDEKLFF	TGTGCCAGCAGTTTATCTCAGGAAACCGGGACAGAAGATGAAAAACTGTTTTTT
.	TRBV18	TRBJ2-1	TRBD2	CASSPRTSGITNEQFF	TGTGCCAGCTCACCTCGGACTAGCGGGATAACCAATGAGCAGTTCTTC
once	TRBV6-5	TRBJ2-3	.	CASSHEGGDTQYF	TGTGCCAGCAGCCACGAGGGTGGAGATACGCAGTATTTT
.	TRBV11-2	TRBJ2-7	.	CASSLQRQQYF	TGTGCCAGCAGCTTACAGAGGCAGCAGTACTTC
.	TRBV4-1	TRBJ1-2	TRBD1	CASSPTQGADYGYTF	TGCGCCAGCAGCCCCACTCAGGGGGCTGACTATGGCTACACCTTC
.	TRBV7-3	TRBJ2-5	.	CASSLGPQETQYF	TGTGCCAGCAGCTTAGGCCCCCAAGAGACCCAGTACTTC
once	TRBV7-9	TRBJ2-1	TRBD2	CASSLPGTSGMHEQFF	TGTGCCAGCAGCTTACCGGGGACTAGCGGGATGCATGAGCAGTTCTTC
.	TRBV28	TRBJ2-7	TRBD1	CASSPTTGGAQQYF	TGTGCCAGCAGTCCAACGACAGGGGGCGCACAGCAGTACTTC
.	TRBV29-1	TRBJ2-3	TRBD2	CSVEDLLSGTSSTDTQYF	TGCAGCGTTGAAGATCTTCTTAGCGGGACGTCTAGCACAGATACGCAGTATTTT
.	TRBV10-3	TRBJ1-1	.	CAIRRAITNTEAFF	TGTGCCATCAGGAGGGCAATCACGAACACTGAAGCTTTCTTT
once	TRBV4-1	TRBJ2-7	TRBD2	CASSEGLAGGYEQYF	TGCGCCAGCAGCGAGGGACTAGCGGGAGGCTACGAGCAGTACTTC
.	TRBV19	TRBJ1-2	.	CASTPQGYGYTF	TGTGCCAGTACCCCTCAGGGCTATGGCTACACCTTC
.	TRBV10-3	TRBJ2-2	TRBD2	CAISDRKGTSRFYDTGELFF	TGTGCCATCAGTGACAGAAAAGGGACTAGCAGATTTTACGACACCGGGGAGCTGTTTTTT
.	TRBV11-2	TRBJ1-1	TRBD1	CASSLRQGATEAFF	TGTGCCAGCAGCTTAAGACAGGGGGCGACTGAAGCTTTCTTT
.	TRBV2	TRBJ1-1	.	CASSDRGVGTEAFF	TGTGCCAGCAGTGACAGGGGTGTTGGGACTGAAGCTTTCTTT
.	TRBV6-5	TRBJ2-2	.	CASSFGLAANTGELFF	TGTGCCAGCAGTTTCGGACTGGCCGCGAACACCGGGGAGCTGTTTTTT
once	TRBV4-1	TRBJ2-4	TRBD1	CASSEPTGLAKNIQYF	TGCGCCAGCAGCGAACCGACAGGGCTGGCCAAAAACATTCAGTACTTC
few	TRBV6-5	TRBJ1-3	.	CASSLDFSSGNTIYF	TGTGCCAGCAGTTTAGACTTTTCCTCTGGAAACACCATATATTTT
.	TRBV6-5	TRBJ1-1	TRBD1	CASRGGQGARKAFF	TGTGCCAGCAGGGGGGGACAGGGGGCCAGGAAAGCTTTCTTT
.	TRBV4-1	TRBJ2-7	.	CASSLSGTSYEQYF	TGCGCCAGCAGCCTTTCCGGGACATCCTACGAGCAGTACTTC
.	TRBV18	TRBJ1-3	.	CASSDGISGNTIYF	TGTGCCAGCTCGGACGGGATCTCTGGAAACACCATATATTTT